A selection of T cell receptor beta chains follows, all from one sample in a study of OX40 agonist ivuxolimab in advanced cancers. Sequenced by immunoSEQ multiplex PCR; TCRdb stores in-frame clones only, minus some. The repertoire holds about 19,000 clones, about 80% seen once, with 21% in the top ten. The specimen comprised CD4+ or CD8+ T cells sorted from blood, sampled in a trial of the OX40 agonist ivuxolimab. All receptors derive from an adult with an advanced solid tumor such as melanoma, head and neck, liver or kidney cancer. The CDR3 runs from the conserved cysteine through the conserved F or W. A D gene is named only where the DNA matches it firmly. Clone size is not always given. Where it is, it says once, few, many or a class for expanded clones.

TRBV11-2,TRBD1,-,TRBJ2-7,TGTGCCAGCAGCCCGGCCCGGGACAGGTCCCTCTACGAGCAGTACTTC,CASSPARDRSLYEQYF
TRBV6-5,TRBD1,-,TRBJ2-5,TGTGCCAGCATGGACAGGGGAGAAGAGACCCAGTACTTC,CASMDRGEETQYF
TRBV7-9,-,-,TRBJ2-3,TGTGCCAGCAGTTACCTGGGGGATACGCAGTATTTT,CASSYLGDTQYF
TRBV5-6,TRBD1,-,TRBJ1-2,TGTGCCAGCAGCTGGGGGACAGCTGCAGGGGGCTACACCTTC,CASSWGTAAGGYTF
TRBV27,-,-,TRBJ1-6,TGTGCCAGCAGTTTATCATCCCAAGTAGAGCCCCTCCACTTT,CASSLSSQVEPLHF
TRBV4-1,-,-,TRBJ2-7,TGCGCCAGCAGCCACTCCCCCCAGGGAGACTACGAGCAGTACTTC,CASSHSPQGDYEQYF
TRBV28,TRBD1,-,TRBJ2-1,TGTGCCAGCAGTTTGACGGGACAGGGGACCTATGAGCAGTTCTTC,CASSLTGQGTYEQFF
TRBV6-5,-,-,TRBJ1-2,TGTGCCAGCAGTTATGGGTCCCAGCCGGGGCCTGGCTACACCTTC,CASSYGSQPGPGYTF
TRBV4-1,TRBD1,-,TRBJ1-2,TGCGCCAGCAGCCGACAAGACCAGGGACAGGGGTACGGCTACACCTTC,CASSRQDQGQGYGYTF
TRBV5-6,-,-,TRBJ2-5,TGTGCCAGCAGCTTGGCGGGACAATACCTGGGGGAGACCCAGTACTTC,CASSLAGQYLGETQYF
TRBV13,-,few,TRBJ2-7,TGTGCCAGCAGCTTAGTGTCAGGGATCTCCTACGAGCAGTACTTC,CASSLVSGISYEQYF
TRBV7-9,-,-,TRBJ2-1,TGTGCCAGCAGCTTAGGGTTGGGCGGCCGATCCTACAATGAGCAGTTCTTC,CASSLGLGGRSYNEQFF
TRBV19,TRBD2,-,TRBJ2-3,TGTGCCAGTAGTATATCTAGCGGGAGCACAGATACGCAGTATTTT,CASSISSGSTDTQYF
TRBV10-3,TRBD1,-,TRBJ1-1,TGTGCCATCAGGGGGACAGGTATGAACACTGAAGCTTTCTTT,CAIRGTGMNTEAFF
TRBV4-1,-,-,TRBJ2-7,TGCGCCAGCAGCCGGACTGATACCGACTACGAGCAGTACTTC,CASSRTDTDYEQYF
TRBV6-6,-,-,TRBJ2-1,TGTGCCAGCACCTACGGGGGATATTCCTACAATGAGCAGTTCTTC,CASTYGGYSYNEQFF
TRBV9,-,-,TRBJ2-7,TGTGCCAGCAGCGTGGAGGGAGGCGAGCAGTACTTC,CASSVEGGEQYF